Below, 2 T cell receptor beta chains from the same sample are listed, as sequenced in a study of glioma-infiltrating T cells. The iRepertoire nested amplicon-rescue multiplex PCR amplified TCR alpha and beta CDR3s from RNA. TCRdb recomputed calls from the multiplex PCR reads with MiXCR, one row per CDR3 protein. The table records more than 85,000 distinct CDR3 sequences, less than 30% of them present only once. Material for sequencing was glioma tissue, nonneoplastic brain tissue, or PBMCs (not recorded which). The origin of the receptors is a human donor with low-grade glioma or glioblastoma, undergoing nonglioma brain surgery, or in good health (not recorded which).

Ten or more counts support this clonotype. This chain links TRBV20-1 with TRBJ1-2; a weak D match, TRBD1 (6 bases). The CDR3 length is 18 residues. The ends were cut back, 3 bases at V and 1 base at J, with 24 bases in the middle. From germline, CDR1 is DFQATT and CDR2 SNEGSKA (reference sequence). DNA for the CDR3: TGCAGTGCTAGCGGTTACGAAACAGGGCTCCCGTATAACTATGGCTACACCTTC. It translates to CSASGYETGLPYNYGYTF.

This clonotype was detected many times. The chain employs TRBV20-1 and TRBJ2-5, with a tentative D call TRBD2 (6 bases). This CDR3 region has 13 residues. V was shortened by 5 bases and J by 5 bases, with 15 bases between the two germline ends. Germline V CDR1 and CDR2: DFQATT, SNEGSKA (reference sequence). The CDR3: CSAPGTARETQYF. CDR3 nucleotides: TGCAGTGCTCCCGGGACTGCGAGGGAGACCCAGTACTTC.